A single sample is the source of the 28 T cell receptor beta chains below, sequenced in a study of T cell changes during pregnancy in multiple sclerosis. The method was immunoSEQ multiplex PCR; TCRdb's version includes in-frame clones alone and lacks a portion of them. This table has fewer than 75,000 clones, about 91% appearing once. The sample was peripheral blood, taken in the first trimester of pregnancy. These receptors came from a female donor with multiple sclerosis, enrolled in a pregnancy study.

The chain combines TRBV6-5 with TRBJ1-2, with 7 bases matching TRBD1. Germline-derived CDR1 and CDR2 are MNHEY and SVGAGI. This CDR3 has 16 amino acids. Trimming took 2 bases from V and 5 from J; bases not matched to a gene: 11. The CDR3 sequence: CASSYGGGAGGYGYTF. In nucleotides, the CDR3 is TGTGCCAGCAGTTACGGCGGGGGGGCAGGGGGGTATGGCTACACCTTC.

CDR3 DNA sequence: TGTGCCAGCAGCTCCCCGAGACAGGGGGTAGGGACCGAGCAGTACTTC. As protein: CASSSPRQGVGTEQYF. V gene TRBV7-6 combines with J gene TRBJ2-7; 9 bases map to TRBD1. V lost 4 bases and J lost 6; bases outside the gene matches: 13. Looked up from germline, CDR1 is SGHVS and CDR2 is FNYEAQ. This CDR3 comprises 16 residues.

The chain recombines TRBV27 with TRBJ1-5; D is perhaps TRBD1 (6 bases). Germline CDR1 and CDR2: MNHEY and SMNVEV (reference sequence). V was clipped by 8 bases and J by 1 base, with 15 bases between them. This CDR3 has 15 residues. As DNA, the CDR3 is TGTGCCAGCTCTAGGGACATGGTCAGCAATCAGCCCCAGCATTTT. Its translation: CASSRDMVSNQPQHF.

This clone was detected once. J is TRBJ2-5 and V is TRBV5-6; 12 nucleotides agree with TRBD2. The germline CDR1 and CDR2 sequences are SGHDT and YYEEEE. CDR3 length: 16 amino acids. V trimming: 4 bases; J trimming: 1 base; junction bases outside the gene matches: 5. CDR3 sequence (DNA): TGTGCCAGCAGCCCAGGGACTAGCGGGTTCCAAGAGACCCAGTACTTC. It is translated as CASSPGTSGFQETQYF.

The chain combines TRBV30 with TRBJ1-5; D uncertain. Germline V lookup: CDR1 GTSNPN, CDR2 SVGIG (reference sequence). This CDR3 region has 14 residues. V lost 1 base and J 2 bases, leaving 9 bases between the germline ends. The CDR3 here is CAWSAGNGNQPQHF. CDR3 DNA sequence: TGTGCCTGGAGTGCGGGAAATGGCAATCAGCCCCAGCATTTT.

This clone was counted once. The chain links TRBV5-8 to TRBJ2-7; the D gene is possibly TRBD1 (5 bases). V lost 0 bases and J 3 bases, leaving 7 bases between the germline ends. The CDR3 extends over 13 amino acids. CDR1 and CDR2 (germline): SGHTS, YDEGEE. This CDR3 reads CASSLGTIYEQYF. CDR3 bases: TGTGCCAGCAGCTTGGGGACAATCTACGAGCAGTACTTC.

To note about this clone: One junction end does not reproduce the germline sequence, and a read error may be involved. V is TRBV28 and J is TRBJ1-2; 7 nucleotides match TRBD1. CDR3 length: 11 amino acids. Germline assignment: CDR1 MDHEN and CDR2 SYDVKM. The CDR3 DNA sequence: TGTGCCAGCAGTTTTGAAGACGGACAGGACTTC. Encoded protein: CASSFEDGQDF.

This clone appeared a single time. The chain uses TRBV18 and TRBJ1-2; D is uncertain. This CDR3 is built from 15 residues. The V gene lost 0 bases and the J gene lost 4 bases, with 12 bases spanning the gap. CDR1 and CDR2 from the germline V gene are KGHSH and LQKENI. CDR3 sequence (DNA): TGTGCCAGCTCACCACCTCGCGGTCTGGGCTATGGCTACACCTTC. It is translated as CASSPPRGLGYGYTF.

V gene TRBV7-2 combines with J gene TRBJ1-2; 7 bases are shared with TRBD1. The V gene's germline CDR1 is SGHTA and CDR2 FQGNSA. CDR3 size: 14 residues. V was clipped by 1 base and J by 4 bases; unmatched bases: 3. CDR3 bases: TGTGCCAGCAGCTTAGGGCAGGGGGGCTATGGCTACACCTTC. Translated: CASSLGQGGYGYTF.

Here the CDR3 DNA reads TGTGCCTGGAGACCCACTCCGGGTAATGAGCAGTTCTTC. It specifies CAWRPTPGNEQFF. The rearrangement joins TRBV30 to TRBJ2-1; D is undetermined. The CDR3 length is 13 residues. Germline CDR1 and CDR2: GTSNPN and SVGIG (reference sequence). Trimming left V 3 bases short and J 7 bases short, with 13 bases between.

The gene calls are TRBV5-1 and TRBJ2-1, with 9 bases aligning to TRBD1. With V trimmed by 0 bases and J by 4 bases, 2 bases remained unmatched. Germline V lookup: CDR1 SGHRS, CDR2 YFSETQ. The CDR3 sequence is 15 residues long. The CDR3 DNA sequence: TGCGCCAGCAGCTTGGGACAGGGGGTATACAATGAGCAGTTCTTC. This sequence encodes CASSLGQGVYNEQFF.

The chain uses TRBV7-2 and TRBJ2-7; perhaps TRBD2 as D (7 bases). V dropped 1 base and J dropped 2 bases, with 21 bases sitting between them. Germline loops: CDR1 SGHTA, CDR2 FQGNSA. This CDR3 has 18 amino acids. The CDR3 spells CASSLVGGGNIGTYEQYF. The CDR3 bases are TGTGCCAGCAGCTTAGTAGGGGGGGGGAACATCGGGACCTACGAGCAGTACTTC.

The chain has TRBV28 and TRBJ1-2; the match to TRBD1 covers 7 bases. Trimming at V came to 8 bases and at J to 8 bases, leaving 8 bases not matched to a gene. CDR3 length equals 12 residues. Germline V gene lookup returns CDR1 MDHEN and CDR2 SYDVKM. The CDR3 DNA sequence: TGTGCCAGCGAACAGGGGAAGAGGGGCTACACCTTC. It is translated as CASEQGKRGYTF.

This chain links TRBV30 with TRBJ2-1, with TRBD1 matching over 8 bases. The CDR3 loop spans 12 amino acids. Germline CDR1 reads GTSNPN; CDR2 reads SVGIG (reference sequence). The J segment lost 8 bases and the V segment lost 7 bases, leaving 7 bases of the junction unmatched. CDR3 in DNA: TGTGCCTTGGACAGGGTTAACGATGAGCAGTTCTTC. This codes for CALDRVNDEQFF.

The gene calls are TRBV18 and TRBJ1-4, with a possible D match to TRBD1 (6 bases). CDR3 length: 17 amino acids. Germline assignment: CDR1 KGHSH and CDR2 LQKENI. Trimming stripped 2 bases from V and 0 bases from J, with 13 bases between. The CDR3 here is CASSPFGRGATNEKLFF. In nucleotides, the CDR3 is TGTGCCAGCTCACCATTCGGCAGGGGAGCAACTAATGAAAAACTGTTTTTT. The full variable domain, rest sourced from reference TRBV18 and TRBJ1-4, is NAGVMQNPRHLVRRRGQEARLRCSPMKGHSHVYWYRQLPEEGLKFMVYLQKENIIDESGMPKERFSAEFPKEGPSILRIQQVVRGDSAAYFCASSPFGRGATNEKLFFGSGTQLSVL.

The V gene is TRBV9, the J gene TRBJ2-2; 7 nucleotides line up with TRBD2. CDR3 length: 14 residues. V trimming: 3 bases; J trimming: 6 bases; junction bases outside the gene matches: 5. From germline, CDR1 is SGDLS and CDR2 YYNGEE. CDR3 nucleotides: TGTGCCAGCAGCGCCGAGACTAGCTCCGGGGAGCTGTTTTTT. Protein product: CASSAETSSGELFF.

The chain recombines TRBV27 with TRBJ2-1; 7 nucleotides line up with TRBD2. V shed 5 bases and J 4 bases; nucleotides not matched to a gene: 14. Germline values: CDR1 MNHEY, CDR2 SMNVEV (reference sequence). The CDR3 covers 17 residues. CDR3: CASSAVGVSAGYNEQFF. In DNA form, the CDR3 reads TGTGCCAGCAGTGCGGTCGGGGTTTCAGCGGGGTACAATGAGCAGTTCTTC.

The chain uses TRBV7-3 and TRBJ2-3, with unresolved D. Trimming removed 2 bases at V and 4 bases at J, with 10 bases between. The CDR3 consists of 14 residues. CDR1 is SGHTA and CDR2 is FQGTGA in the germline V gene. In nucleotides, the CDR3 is TGTGCCAGCAGCTTACTGGGCCCCCCAGATACGCAGTATTTT. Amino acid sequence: CASSLLGPPDTQYF.

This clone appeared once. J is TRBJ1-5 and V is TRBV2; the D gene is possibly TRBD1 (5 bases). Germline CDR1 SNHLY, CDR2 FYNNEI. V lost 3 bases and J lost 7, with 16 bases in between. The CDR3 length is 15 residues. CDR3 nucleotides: TGTGCCAGCAGTGAGGATACAGGATTTGGGCAGCCCCAGCATTTT. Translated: CASSEDTGFGQPQHF.

Here the CDR3 reads CASSVSGQEGNEQFF. The CDR3 DNA sequence: TGTGCCAGCAGCGTGTCAGGGCAGGAGGGCAATGAGCAGTTCTTC. This chain joins TRBV9 and TRBJ2-1; D is possibly TRBD2 (6 bases). The CDR3 consists of 15 residues. Germline V gives CDR1 SGDLS, CDR2 YYNGEE. V lost 2 bases and J 6 bases, leaving 15 bases between the germline ends.

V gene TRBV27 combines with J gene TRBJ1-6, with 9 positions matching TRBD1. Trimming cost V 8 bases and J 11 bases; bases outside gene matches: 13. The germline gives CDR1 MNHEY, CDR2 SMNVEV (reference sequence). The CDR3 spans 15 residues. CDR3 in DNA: TGTGCCAGCCGACTTTCCGGACAGGGGTTTCCACCCCTCCACTTT. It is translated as CASRLSGQGFPPLHF.

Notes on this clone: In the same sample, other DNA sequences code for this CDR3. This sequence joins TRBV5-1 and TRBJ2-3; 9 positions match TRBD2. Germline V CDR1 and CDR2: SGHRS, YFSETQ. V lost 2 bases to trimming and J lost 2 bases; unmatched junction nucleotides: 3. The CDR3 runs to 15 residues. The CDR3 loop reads CASSLLAGDTDTQYF. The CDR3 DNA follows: TGCGCCAGCAGCTTACTAGCGGGTGACACAGATACGCAGTATTTT.

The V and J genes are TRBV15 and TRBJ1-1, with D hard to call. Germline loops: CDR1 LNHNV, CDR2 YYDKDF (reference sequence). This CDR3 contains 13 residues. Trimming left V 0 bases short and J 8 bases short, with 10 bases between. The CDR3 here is CATSRDSPLEAFF. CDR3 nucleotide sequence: TGTGCCACCAGCAGAGATTCCCCTCTAGAAGCTTTCTTT.

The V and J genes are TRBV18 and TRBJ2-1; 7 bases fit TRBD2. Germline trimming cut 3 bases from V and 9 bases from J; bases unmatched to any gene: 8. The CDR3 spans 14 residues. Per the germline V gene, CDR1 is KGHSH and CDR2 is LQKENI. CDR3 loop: CASSPGAGASEQFF. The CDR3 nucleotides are TGTGCCAGCTCACCTGGCGCGGGAGCAAGTGAGCAGTTCTTC.

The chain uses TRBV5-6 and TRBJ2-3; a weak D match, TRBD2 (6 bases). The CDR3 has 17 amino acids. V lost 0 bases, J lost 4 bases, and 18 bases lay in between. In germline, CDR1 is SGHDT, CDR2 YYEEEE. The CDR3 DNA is TGTGCCAGCAGCTTGGCTGGGAGGAAAGGAGGCCCAGATACGCAGTATTTT. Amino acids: CASSLAGRKGGPDTQYF.

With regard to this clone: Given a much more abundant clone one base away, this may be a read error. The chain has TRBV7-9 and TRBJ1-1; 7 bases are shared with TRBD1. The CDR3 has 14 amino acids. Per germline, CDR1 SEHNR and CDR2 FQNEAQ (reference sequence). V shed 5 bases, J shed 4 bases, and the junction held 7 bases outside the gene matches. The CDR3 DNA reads TGTGCCAGCAGCATCGGACAGGTTAGCACTGAAGCTTTCTTT. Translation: CASSIGQVSTEAFF.

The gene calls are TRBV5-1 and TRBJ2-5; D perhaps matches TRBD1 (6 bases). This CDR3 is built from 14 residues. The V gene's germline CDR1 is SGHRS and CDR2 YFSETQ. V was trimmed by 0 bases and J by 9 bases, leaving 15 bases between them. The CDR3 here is CASSLVEGVPSQYF. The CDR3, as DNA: TGCGCCAGCAGCTTGGTCGAGGGGGTGCCCTCCCAGTACTTC.

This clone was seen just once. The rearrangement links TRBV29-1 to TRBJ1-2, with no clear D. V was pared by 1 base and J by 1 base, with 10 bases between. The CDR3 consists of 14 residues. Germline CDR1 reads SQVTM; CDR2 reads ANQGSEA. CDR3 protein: CSVEATGINYGYTF. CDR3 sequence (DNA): TGCAGCGTTGAAGCGACGGGAATTAACTATGGCTACACCTTC.